This TCR beta chain came from a study of blood T cell repertoires in COVID-19. At the level of the study: Sources were T cells, B-cell-depleted T cells, or PBMCs; the material itself was cDNA or gDNA.

Authors' analysis steps: Amplifying reference gene primers gave estimates of nucleated cell counts. Assay: immunoSEQ multiplex PCR; the TCRdb copy retains only in-frame clones and omits some. V and J calls plus clone size are reproduced from that table; the DNA served to infer D and trimming. The sample lists about 34,000 clones, around 91% occurring once. The CDR3 has 15 amino acids. CDR1 KGHSH and CDR2 LQKENI come from the germline V gene. V lost 5 bases, J lost 3 bases, and 5 bases stayed unmatched. Source material: peripheral blood. The sequence derives from an older man with acute or convalescent COVID-19. The V call is TRBV18, the J call TRBJ2-1; 9 bases map to TRBD1. Here the CDR3 reads CASSEDRGGYNEQFF. In DNA form, the CDR3 reads TGTGCCAGCTCAGAGGACAGGGGAGGCTACAATGAGCAGTTCTTC.